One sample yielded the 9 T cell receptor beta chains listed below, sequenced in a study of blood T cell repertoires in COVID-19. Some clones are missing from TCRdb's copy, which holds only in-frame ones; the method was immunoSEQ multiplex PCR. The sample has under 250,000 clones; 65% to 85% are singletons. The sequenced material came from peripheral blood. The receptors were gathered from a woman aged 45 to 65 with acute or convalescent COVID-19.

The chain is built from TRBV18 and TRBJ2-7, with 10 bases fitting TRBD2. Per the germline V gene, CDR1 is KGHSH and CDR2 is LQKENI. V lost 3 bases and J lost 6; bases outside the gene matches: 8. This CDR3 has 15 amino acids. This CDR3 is CASSPLLAGSSEQYF. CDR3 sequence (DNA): TGTGCCAGCTCACCTCTACTAGCGGGATCTTCCGAGCAGTACTTC.

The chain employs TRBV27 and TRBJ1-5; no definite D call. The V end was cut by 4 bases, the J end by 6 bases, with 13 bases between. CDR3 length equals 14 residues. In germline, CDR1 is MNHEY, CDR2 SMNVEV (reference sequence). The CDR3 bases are TGTGCCAGCAGTTATACGGGTGAGGTTCAGCCCCAGCATTTT. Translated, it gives CASSYTGEVQPQHF.

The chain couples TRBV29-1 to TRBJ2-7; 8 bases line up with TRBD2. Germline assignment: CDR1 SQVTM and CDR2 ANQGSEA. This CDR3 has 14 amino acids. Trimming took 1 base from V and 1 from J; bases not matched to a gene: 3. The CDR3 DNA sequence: TGCAGCGTTGAAGGTAGCGGGAAATCCTACGAGCAGTACTTC. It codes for CSVEGSGKSYEQYF.

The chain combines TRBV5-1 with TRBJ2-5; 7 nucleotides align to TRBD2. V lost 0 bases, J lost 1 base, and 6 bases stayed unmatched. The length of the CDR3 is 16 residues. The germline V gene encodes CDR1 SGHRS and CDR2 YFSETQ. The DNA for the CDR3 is TGCGCCAGCAGCTTGGTGGGGGGGACTTTCCAAGAGACCCAGTACTTC. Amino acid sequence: CASSLVGGTFQETQYF.

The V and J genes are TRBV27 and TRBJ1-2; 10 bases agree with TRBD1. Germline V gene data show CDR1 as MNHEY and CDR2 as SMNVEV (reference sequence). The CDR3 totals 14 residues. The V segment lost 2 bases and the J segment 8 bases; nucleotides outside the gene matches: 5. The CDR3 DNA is TGTGCCAGCAGTTTAAGACAGGGGGCTGGGGGCTACACCTTC. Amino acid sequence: CASSLRQGAGGYTF.

CDR3 nucleotides: TGTGCCAGCAGCTTGGAGCGGGAGGGGGGGCAGTACTTC. Amino acid sequence: CASSLEREGGQYF. The chain uses TRBV7-2 and TRBJ2-7; 10 bases agree with TRBD2. This CDR3 comprises 13 residues. The junction had 5 bases not matched to a gene; V was cut back by 3 bases and J by 9 bases. Germline V gene sequence: CDR1 SGHTA, CDR2 FQGNSA.

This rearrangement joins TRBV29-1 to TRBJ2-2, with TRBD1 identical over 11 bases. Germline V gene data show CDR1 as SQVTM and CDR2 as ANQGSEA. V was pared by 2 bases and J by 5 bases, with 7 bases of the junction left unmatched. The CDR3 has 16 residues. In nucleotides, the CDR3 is TGCAGCGTTGAATTGCGGGACAGGGGGAGAACCGGGGAGCTGTTTTTT. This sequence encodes CSVELRDRGRTGELFF.

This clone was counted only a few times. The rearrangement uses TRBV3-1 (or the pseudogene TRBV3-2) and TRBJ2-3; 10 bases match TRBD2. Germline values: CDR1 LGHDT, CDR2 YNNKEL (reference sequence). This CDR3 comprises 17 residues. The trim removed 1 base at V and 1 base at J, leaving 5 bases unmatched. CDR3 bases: TGTGCCAGCAGCCAAGGCCTAGCGGGGGCGGGCACAGATACGCAGTATTTT. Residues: CASSQGLAGAGTDTQYF.

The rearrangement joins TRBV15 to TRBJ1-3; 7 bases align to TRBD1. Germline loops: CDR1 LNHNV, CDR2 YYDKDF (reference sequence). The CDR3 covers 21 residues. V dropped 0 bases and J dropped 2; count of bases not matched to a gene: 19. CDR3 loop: CATSRDGLGGVVTGAGNTIYF. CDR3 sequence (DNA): TGTGCCACCAGCAGAGATGGACTCGGGGGTGTCGTAACAGGGGCTGGAAACACCATATATTTT.